This T cell receptor beta chain is from a study of CD8+ T cells in alopecia areata. This clone was found a few times. Reverse transcribed after extraction, RNA yielded cDNA as the sequencing template. TCRdb's table, derived via immunoSEQ multiplex PCR, lists solely in-frame clones and lacks some. The sample holds about 180,000 clones; roughly 60% are singletons and the top ten take around 1.8%. CDR3 length: 12 residues. V was cut by 2 bases and J by 7 bases, with 11 bases left in between. Germline V gives CDR1 SQVTM, CDR2 ANQGSEA. The source is a human donor with alopecia areata. The chain carries TRBV29-1 and TRBJ1-2; perhaps TRBD1 as D (6 bases). The specimen was CD4+ T cells sorted from blood, collected at week 0. CDR3 sequence: CSVEPGTIGYTF. The CDR3 DNA reads TGCAGCGTTGAACCAGGGACAATTGGCTACACCTTC.